This TCR beta chain was identified in a study of shared clonotypes between healthy human individuals. Produced via immunoSEQ multiplex PCR; TCRdb's table is partial and in-frame only. The sample includes under 550,000 clones, almost 97% of them seen just once. V lost 5 bases to trimming and J lost 5 bases; unmatched junction nucleotides: 8. Germline V gives CDR1 SGHTA, CDR2 FQGTGA. The CDR3 extends over 14 amino acids. This chain links TRBV7-3 with TRBJ2-7; TRBD1 aligns across 8 bases. Source material: naive CD4+ T cells sorted from blood. Sample subset: CD45RA+ positively selected. This receptor was obtained from a woman aged 25 to 39 in good health. CDR3 sequence reads: CASSPRTGFHEQYF. The CDR3 region has the DNA TGTGCCAGCAGCCCAAGGACAGGGTTCCACGAGCAGTACTTC.